The 2 T cell receptor beta chains given below trace back to one sample, sequenced in a study of regulatory T cells in long-lasting Graves disease. Noted time point: persistent/refractory GD, antithyroid drugs over 5 years with positive TRAb. RNA from PBMCs was the source of the TCR library. Combining iRepertoire HTBI primers with Arm-PCR of CDR3 regions, the authors built TCR beta libraries. TCRdb ran MiXCR on the multiplex PCR reads and lists one entry per CDR3 protein. The sample has approximately 400,000 distinct CDR3 sequences; roughly a quarter are singletons. This specimen was peripheral blood mononuclear cells (PBMCs), taken when the disease was refractory, from a patient treated with antithyroid drugs. These receptors were taken from a female donor with Graves disease.

This clonotype has at least ten counts. The CDR3 reads CASSHEQGMGNQPQHF. CDR3 coding DNA: TGTGCCAGCAGTCACGAACAGGGGATGGGAAATCAGCCCCAGCATTTT. The V gene is TRBV28, the J gene TRBJ1-5; 7 nucleotides agree with TRBD1. Losses at the gene ends were 5 bases for V and 4 bases for J; bases not matched to a gene: 11. From germline, CDR1 is MDHEN and CDR2 SYDVKM. This CDR3 has 16 amino acids.

This clonotype turned up a few times. V and J are TRBV15 and TRBJ1-1; 9 nucleotides line up with TRBD1. The CDR3 sequence is 14 residues long. CDR1 and CDR2 (germline): LNHNV, YYDKDF (reference sequence). Trimming at V came to 3 bases and at J to 6 bases, leaving 5 bases not matched to a gene. Here the CDR3 reads CATSRFTGGPEAFF. DNA of the CDR3: TGTGCCACCAGCAGGTTCACAGGGGGCCCTGAAGCTTTCTTT.